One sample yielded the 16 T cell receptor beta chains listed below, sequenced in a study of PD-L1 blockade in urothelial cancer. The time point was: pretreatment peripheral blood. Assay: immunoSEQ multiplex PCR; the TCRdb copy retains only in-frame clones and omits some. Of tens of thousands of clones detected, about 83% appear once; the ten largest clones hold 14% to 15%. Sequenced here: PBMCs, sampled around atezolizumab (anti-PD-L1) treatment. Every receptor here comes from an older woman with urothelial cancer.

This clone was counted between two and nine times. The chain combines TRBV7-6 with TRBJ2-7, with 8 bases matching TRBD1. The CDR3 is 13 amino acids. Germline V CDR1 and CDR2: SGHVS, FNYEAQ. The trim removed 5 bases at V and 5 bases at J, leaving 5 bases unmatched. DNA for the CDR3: TGTGCCAGCAGCCTACGGACAGGGAACGAGCAGTACTTC. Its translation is CASSLRTGNEQYF.

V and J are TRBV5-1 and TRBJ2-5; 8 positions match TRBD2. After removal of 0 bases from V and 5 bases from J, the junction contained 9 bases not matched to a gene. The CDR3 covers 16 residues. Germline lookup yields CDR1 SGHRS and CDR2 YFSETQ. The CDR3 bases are TGCGCCAGCAGCTTGGATTGGCGGGAGGCAGGGGAGACCCAGTACTTC. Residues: CASSLDWREAGETQYF.

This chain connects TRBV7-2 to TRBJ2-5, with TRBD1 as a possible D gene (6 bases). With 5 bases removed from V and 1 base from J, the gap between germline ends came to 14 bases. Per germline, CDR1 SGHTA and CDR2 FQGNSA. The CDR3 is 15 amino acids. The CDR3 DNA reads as TGTGCCAGCAGCCCGGGACACCCGTTCCAAGAGACCCAGTACTTC. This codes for CASSPGHPFQETQYF.

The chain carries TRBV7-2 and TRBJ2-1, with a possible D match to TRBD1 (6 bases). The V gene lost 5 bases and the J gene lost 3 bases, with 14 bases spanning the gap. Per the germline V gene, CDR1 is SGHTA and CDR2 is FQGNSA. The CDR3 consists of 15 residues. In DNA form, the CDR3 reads TGTGCCAGCAGCCCCCAGACAGGTTTCTACAATGAGCAGTTCTTC. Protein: CASSPQTGFYNEQFF. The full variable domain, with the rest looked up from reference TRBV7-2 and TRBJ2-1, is GAGVSQSPSNKVTEKGKDVELRCDPISGHTALYWYRQSLGQGLEFLIYFQGNSAPDKSGLPSDRFSAERTGGSVSTLTIQRTQQEDSAVYLCASSPQTGFYNEQFFGPGTRLTVL.

The CDR3 loop reads CASSFPLGTAPNYGYTF. The CDR3 DNA is TGTGCCAGCAGTTTCCCGCTCGGGACAGCGCCTAACTATGGCTACACCTTC. This chain links TRBV28 with TRBJ1-2, with 7 bases matching TRBD1. The V segment lost 3 bases and the J segment 0 bases; nucleotides outside the gene matches: 10. Germline CDR1 is MDHEN and CDR2 is SYDVKM. The CDR3 has 17 amino acids.

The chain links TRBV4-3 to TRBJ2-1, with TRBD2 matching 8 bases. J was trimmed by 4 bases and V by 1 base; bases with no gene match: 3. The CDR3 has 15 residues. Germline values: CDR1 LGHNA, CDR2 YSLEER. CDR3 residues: CASSQAGGTYNEQFF. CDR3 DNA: TGCGCCAGCAGCCAAGCGGGAGGGACTTACAATGAGCAGTTCTTC.

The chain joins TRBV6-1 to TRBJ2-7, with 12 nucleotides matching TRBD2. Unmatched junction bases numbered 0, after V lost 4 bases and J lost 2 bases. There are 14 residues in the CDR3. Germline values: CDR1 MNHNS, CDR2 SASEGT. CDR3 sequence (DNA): TGTGCCAGCAGTGGACTAGCGGGGGCCTACGAGCAGTACTTC. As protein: CASSGLAGAYEQYF.

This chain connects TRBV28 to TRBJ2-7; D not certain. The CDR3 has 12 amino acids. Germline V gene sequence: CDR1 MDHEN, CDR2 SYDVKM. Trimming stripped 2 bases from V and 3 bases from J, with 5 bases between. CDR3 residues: CASSLQVYEQYF. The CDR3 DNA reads TGTGCCAGCAGTTTACAGGTCTACGAGCAGTACTTC. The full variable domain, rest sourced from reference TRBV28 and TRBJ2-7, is DVKVTQSSRYLVKRTGEKVFLECVQDMDHENMFWYRQDPGLGLRLIYFSYDVKMKEKGDIPEGYSVSREKKERFSLILESASTNQTSMYLCASSLQVYEQYFGPGTRLTVT.

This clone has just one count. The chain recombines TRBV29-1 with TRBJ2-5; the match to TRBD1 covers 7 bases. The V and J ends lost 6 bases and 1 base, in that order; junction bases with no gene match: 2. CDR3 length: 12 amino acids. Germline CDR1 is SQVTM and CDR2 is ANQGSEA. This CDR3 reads CSVWDSQETQYF. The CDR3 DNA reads TGCAGCGTGTGGGACAGCCAAGAGACCCAGTACTTC.

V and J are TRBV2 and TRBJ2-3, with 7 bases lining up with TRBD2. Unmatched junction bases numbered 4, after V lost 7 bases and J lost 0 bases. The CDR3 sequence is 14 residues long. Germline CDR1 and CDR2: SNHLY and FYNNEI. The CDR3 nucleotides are TGTGCCAGCATGAGCGGGGTTAGCACAGATACGCAGTATTTT. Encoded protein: CASMSGVSTDTQYF.

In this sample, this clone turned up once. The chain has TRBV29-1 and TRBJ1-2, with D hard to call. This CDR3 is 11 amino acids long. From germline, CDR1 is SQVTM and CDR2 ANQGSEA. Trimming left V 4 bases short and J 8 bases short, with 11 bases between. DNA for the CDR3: TGCAGCGTTGGTGTTAGGGAGGGCTACACCTTC. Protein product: CSVGVREGYTF.

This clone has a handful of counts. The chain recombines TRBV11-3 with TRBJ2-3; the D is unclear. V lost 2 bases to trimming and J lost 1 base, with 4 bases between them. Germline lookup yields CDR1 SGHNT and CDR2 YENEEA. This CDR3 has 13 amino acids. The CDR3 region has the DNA TGTGCCAGCAGCTTACCTGGCACAGATACGCAGTATTTT. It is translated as CASSLPGTDTQYF.

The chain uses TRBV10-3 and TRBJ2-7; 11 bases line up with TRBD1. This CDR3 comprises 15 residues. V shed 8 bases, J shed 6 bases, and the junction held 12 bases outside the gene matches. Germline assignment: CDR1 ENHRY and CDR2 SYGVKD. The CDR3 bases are TGTGCCATCGGAGGCGGACAGGGGGCCTATCTCGAGCAGTACTTC. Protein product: CAIGGGQGAYLEQYF.

The CDR3 coding sequence is TGTGCCAGCAGCTTGACTGCGGGGTGGGAGACCCAGTACTTC. Translating gives CASSLTAGWETQYF. This chain uses TRBV7-9 with TRBJ2-5; TRBD2 might be the D (6 bases). Trimming removed 3 bases at V and 5 bases at J, with 13 bases between. The CDR3 consists of 14 residues. Germline CDR1 and CDR2: SEHNR and FQNEAQ (reference sequence). Full variable domain (rest looked up from reference TRBV7-9 and TRBJ2-5): DTGVSQNPRHKITKRGQNVTFRCDPISEHNRLYWYRQTLGQGPEFLTYFQNEAQLEKSRLLSDRFSAERPKGSFSTLEIQRTEQGDSAMYLCASSLTAGWETQYFGPGTRLLVL.

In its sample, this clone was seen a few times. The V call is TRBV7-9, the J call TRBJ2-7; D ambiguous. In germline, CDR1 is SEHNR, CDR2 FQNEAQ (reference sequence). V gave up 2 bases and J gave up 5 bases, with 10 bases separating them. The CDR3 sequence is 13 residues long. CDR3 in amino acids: CASSLRLSDEQYF. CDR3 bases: TGTGCCAGCAGCTTAAGATTGAGCGACGAGCAGTACTTC.

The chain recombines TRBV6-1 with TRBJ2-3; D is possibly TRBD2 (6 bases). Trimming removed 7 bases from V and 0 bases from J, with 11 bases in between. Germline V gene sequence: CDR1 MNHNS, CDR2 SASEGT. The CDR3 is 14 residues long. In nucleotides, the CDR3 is TGTGCCAGCACCCAGGGAGGTAGCACAGATACGCAGTATTTT. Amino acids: CASTQGGSTDTQYF.